This is a list of T cell receptor beta chains from one sample in a study of shared clonotypes between healthy human individuals. Sequencing used immunoSEQ multiplex PCR; TCRdb keeps in-frame clones, though not all of them. The sample consists of around 1.1 million clones, roughly 77% of them appearing once. Sequencing input: memory CD4+ T cells from PBMCs. Receptors were obtained from a man aged 18 to 29 in good health. Some clones in this sample may be carry-over from other donors' samples. CDR3s leave out the opening cysteine and the closing phenylalanine or tryptophan. For some rows the clone size is stated as once, few or many, or as a class when expanded; others skip it.

ASSGQGLNTGELF	TRBV28	TRBJ2-2	.
ASSVRVGNTEAF	TRBV6-1	TRBJ1-1	few
ASSQETGTHSYNEQF	TRBV14	TRBJ2-1	.
ASSPSPAGRWGDTQY	TRBV7-2	TRBJ2-3	.
ASRDRGFGGYT	TRBV19	TRBJ1-2	.
ASSVASGYGYT	TRBV9	TRBJ1-2	.
ASSFRTGDNEQF	TRBV5-1	TRBJ2-1	.
ASSPGGSRYEQF	TRBV11-3	TRBJ2-1	.
SAVGEAF	TRBV20-1	TRBJ1-1	.
ASSVATQETQY	TRBV9	TRBJ2-5	few
ASSALGKGPGTDTQY	TRBV9	TRBJ2-3	.
ASRTGGVKGNEQF	TRBV6-6	TRBJ2-1	.
ASSLGAASEKLF	TRBV18	TRBJ1-4	.
ASSQYPSEAGVISYEQY	TRBV4-1	TRBJ2-7	.
ASSLGGSSYNEQF	TRBV5-1	TRBJ2-1	.
ASSRDRGRPDTQY	TRBV27	TRBJ2-3	many
ASSDPGVNYGYT	TRBV2	TRBJ1-2	.
ASRDRERRVYGYT	TRBV5-4	TRBJ1-2	.
ATGTSGAPILDTQY	TRBV28	TRBJ2-3	.
ASRLQGGTEAF	TRBV28	TRBJ1-1	few
ASSQVGLAGKLY	TRBV14	TRBJ2-7	.
ASSSSSYEQY	TRBV28	TRBJ2-7	.
ASSRELAGVRNEQF	TRBV7-2	TRBJ2-1	once
ASRLGGTEAF	TRBV2	TRBJ1-1	.
ASSPRAGGYT	TRBV7-9	TRBJ1-2	.
ASSSIGRDTQY	TRBV7-5	TRBJ2-3	.
ASSRLAGGYNEQF	TRBV28	TRBJ2-1	.
ASRPNGIQETQY	TRBV28	TRBJ2-5	.
ASSQRGGQVPEQY	TRBV18	TRBJ2-7	.
SVASSGGPIGYEQY	TRBV29-1	TRBJ2-7	few
AISTWDEQF	TRBV10-3	TRBJ2-1	.
ASSPSVGQGSTEAF	TRBV18	TRBJ1-1	.
ASCPGFGGSTGELF	TRBV11-3	TRBJ2-2	.
ASSRAGARQDTQY	TRBV7-2	TRBJ2-3	.
ASSRRGSDYEQY	TRBV6-6	TRBJ2-7	.
ASSAPQGPGGYT	TRBV7-2	TRBJ1-2	few
ASMGGWQETQY	TRBV6-5	TRBJ2-5	.
ASSGGQGLGTEAF	TRBV2	TRBJ1-1	.
ASSSQGNGGEQF	TRBV6-5	TRBJ2-1	.
ASSLGVSKREVAYEQY	TRBV7-2	TRBJ2-7	.
ASSKDGPTNEKLF	TRBV19	TRBJ1-4	.
ASSLTTGANVLT	TRBV5-1	TRBJ2-6	.
ASSFDSTGELF	TRBV7-3	TRBJ2-2	.
ASNQGTVLLGDTQY	TRBV5-1	TRBJ2-3	.
SGGPGWGMNTEAF	TRBV29-1	TRBJ1-1	many
ASSWGGGGTSEAF	TRBV6-5	TRBJ1-1	.
SVKTYEQY	TRBV29-1	TRBJ2-7	.
ASSPMTGPGSEAF	TRBV6-5	TRBJ1-1	.
ASSPTPQETQY	TRBV11-3	TRBJ2-5	.
ASSLVAGGNNEQF	TRBV7-2	TRBJ2-1	.
ASSPVDRVGYSGELF	TRBV5-1	TRBJ2-2	.
ASSNRNLANEKLF	TRBV25-1	TRBJ1-4	.
AISERSIGTSNYGYT	TRBV10-3	TRBJ1-2	.
SARRTVEAF	TRBV20-1	TRBJ1-1	.